The rows below give T cell receptor beta chains drawn from one sample of a study of blood T cell repertoires in COVID-19. This table comes from immunoSEQ multiplex PCR, and its TCRdb copy is limited to in-frame clones, with some not included. This sample has under 300,000 clones, with approximately 82% found just once. Specimen: peripheral blood. These receptor sequences come from a woman under 30 with acute or convalescent COVID-19. Both conserved end residues are part of each CDR3. The D gene is left open where the match is weak. Some rows have no size entry. The others give once, few or many, or a class for an expanded clone.

D gene: -; J gene: TRBJ2-5; V gene: TRBV12-3/TRBV12-4; clone size: -; CDR3 DNA: TGTGCCAGCAGTCCCCCAGGACAAGAGACCCAGTACTTC; CDR3 protein: CASSPPGQETQYF
D gene: TRBD1; J gene: TRBJ2-1; V gene: TRBV24-1; clone size: -; CDR3 DNA: TGTGCCACCAGTGTTCAGGGGGCCTTGAGCTCCTACAATGAGCAGTTCTTC; CDR3 protein: CATSVQGALSSYNEQFF
D gene: TRBD2; J gene: TRBJ2-7; V gene: TRBV7-2; clone size: -; CDR3 DNA: TGTGCCAGCAGCTTAGCGGGAGGGCCTAAATACGAGCAGTACTTC; CDR3 protein: CASSLAGGPKYEQYF
D gene: TRBD2; J gene: TRBJ2-7; V gene: TRBV7-2; clone size: -; CDR3 DNA: TGTGCCAGCAGCTTAACGGGAGGGTCCGTCGAGCAGTACTTC; CDR3 protein: CASSLTGGSVEQYF
D gene: TRBD1; J gene: TRBJ1-1; V gene: TRBV30; clone size: once; CDR3 DNA: TGTGCCTGGAGTATGACAGGGGGCGGCACTGAAGCTTTCTTT; CDR3 protein: CAWSMTGGGTEAFF
D gene: TRBD1; J gene: TRBJ1-5; V gene: TRBV19; clone size: few; CDR3 DNA: TGTGCCAGTAGACCCCCCGGGACAGGGGGGTCCTATAGCAATCAGCCCCAGCATTTT; CDR3 protein: CASRPPGTGGSYSNQPQHF
D gene: -; J gene: TRBJ2-1; V gene: TRBV11-2; clone size: -; CDR3 DNA: TGTGCCAGCAGCCCGACGGGGGGCGTAGCTAACAATGAGCAGTTCTTC; CDR3 protein: CASSPTGGVANNEQFF
D gene: TRBD1; J gene: TRBJ2-7; V gene: TRBV10-3; clone size: -; CDR3 DNA: TGTGCCGTAGGACAGGGACGGGACGAGCAGTACTTC; CDR3 protein: CAVGQGRDEQYF
D gene: -; J gene: TRBJ1-1; V gene: TRBV6-2/TRBV6-3; clone size: few; CDR3 DNA: TGTGCCAGCAGTTACTCGCTGGGGCATAGCACTGAAGCTTTCTTT; CDR3 protein: CASSYSLGHSTEAFF
D gene: -; J gene: TRBJ1-4; V gene: TRBV7-9; clone size: -; CDR3 DNA: TGTGCCAGCAGCTTAGCCCTGTCTAATGAAAAACTGTTTTTT; CDR3 protein: CASSLALSNEKLFF
D gene: TRBD1; J gene: TRBJ1-3; V gene: TRBV2; clone size: -; CDR3 DNA: TGTGCCAGCAGAGTACAGGGGGCGGTTGGAAACACCATATATTTT; CDR3 protein: CASRVQGAVGNTIYF
D gene: TRBD1; J gene: TRBJ1-6; V gene: TRBV2; clone size: -; CDR3 DNA: TGTGCCAGCAGGGGACAGAGCTCCTATAATTCACCCCTCCACTTT; CDR3 protein: CASRGQSSYNSPLHF
D gene: -; J gene: TRBJ1-2; V gene: TRBV29-1; clone size: -; CDR3 DNA: TGCAGCGATGGGACGGGAGGCTATGGCTACACCTTC; CDR3 protein: CSDGTGGYGYTF
D gene: TRBD1; J gene: TRBJ1-1; V gene: TRBV5-1; clone size: -; CDR3 DNA: TGCGCCAGCAGCATAGGACAGGGGACTGAAGCTTTCTTT; CDR3 protein: CASSIGQGTEAFF
D gene: -; J gene: TRBJ1-2; V gene: TRBV27; clone size: -; CDR3 DNA: TGTGCCAGCAGTTTATTAGGACAGTCTTCGTCTTATGGCTACACCTTC; CDR3 protein: CASSLLGQSSSYGYTF
D gene: TRBD2; J gene: TRBJ2-7; V gene: TRBV28; clone size: -; CDR3 DNA: TGTGCCAGCAGTGGACTAGCGGGAGCCTACGAGCAGTACTTC; CDR3 protein: CASSGLAGAYEQYF
D gene: TRBD2; J gene: TRBJ2-2; V gene: TRBV4-1; clone size: -; CDR3 DNA: TGCGCCAGCAGCCAAGAAATACTAGCGGGGAACACCGGGGAGCTGTTTTTT; CDR3 protein: CASSQEILAGNTGELFF
D gene: -; J gene: TRBJ1-4; V gene: TRBV4-1; clone size: -; CDR3 DNA: TGCGCCAGCAGCCAAGATGGGGGAGGAGGGGAAAAACTGTTTTTT; CDR3 protein: CASSQDGGGGEKLFF
D gene: -; J gene: TRBJ1-2; V gene: TRBV20-1; clone size: -; CDR3 DNA: TGCAGTGCTAGTCGGAAGGTTGGGACTTATGGCTACACCTTC; CDR3 protein: CSASRKVGTYGYTF
D gene: TRBD2; J gene: TRBJ2-1; V gene: TRBV7-9; clone size: -; CDR3 DNA: TGTGCCAGCAGCCCAGGACGGTTAGCGGGAGGCCTCAATGAGCAGTTCTTC; CDR3 protein: CASSPGRLAGGLNEQFF
D gene: -; J gene: TRBJ2-3; V gene: TRBV7-2; clone size: -; CDR3 DNA: TGTGCCAGCAGCCCCTCTAGCACAGATACGCAGTATTTT; CDR3 protein: CASSPSSTDTQYF
D gene: -; J gene: TRBJ1-2; V gene: TRBV10-2; clone size: -; CDR3 DNA: TGCGCCAGCAGTGAGCTACAGGGTTATGGCTACACCTTC; CDR3 protein: CASSELQGYGYTF
D gene: TRBD2; J gene: TRBJ2-7; V gene: TRBV6-2/TRBV6-3; clone size: once; CDR3 DNA: TGTGCCAGCAGTTACACGGGAGGGGCCTACGAGCAGTACTTC; CDR3 protein: CASSYTGGAYEQYF
D gene: TRBD1; J gene: TRBJ1-5; V gene: TRBV10-2; clone size: -; CDR3 DNA: TGCGCCAGCAGGGGACAGAGGGTGGATCAGCCCCAGCATTTT; CDR3 protein: CASRGQRVDQPQHF
D gene: TRBD2; J gene: TRBJ2-1; V gene: TRBV15; clone size: -; CDR3 DNA: TGTGCCACCAGCAGACTTACTAGCGGGAGTGGCAATGAGCAGTTCTTC; CDR3 protein: CATSRLTSGSGNEQFF
D gene: -; J gene: TRBJ2-2; V gene: TRBV19; clone size: -; CDR3 DNA: TGTGCCAGTAGTATTTGGCGGGCTGGGGAGCTGTTTTTT; CDR3 protein: CASSIWRAGELFF